This TCR beta chain appears in the sequencing data of a study of T-cell memory formation after mild COVID-19. Study information: The study found TCR clusters largely donor specific.

Study outcomes and limitations: Pre-infection memory harbored some responding clones, suggesting cross-reactive memory joined.

Constant-segment primers and 5'RACE yielded cDNA libraries for TCR alpha and TCR beta, each carrying sample barcodes and UMIs. TCRdb itself ran the 5' RACE reads through MiXCR, one entry per CDR3 protein. The sample shows 180,000 or so distinct CDR3 sequences, around a tenth of them seen only once. Comments on this clonotype: Its antigen is not known.

This CDR3 contains 15 residues. Looked up from germline, CDR1 is SGHNT and CDR2 is YYREEE (reference sequence). Trimming removed 0 bases from V and 6 bases from J; junction bases left unmatched: 6. The material sequenced was PBMCs or a T cell subset sorted from them (not recorded which). This chain links TRBV5-4 with TRBJ2-1; 7 bases align to TRBD2. This TCR came from a man between 18 and 29 years old who had mild COVID-19 (a few samples of this study predate the infection). Cell type and time point are not known. CDR3 sequence reads: CASSLEWRGTNEQFF. CDR3 coding DNA: TGTGCCAGCAGCTTGGAGTGGCGGGGGACCAATGAGCAGTTCTTC.